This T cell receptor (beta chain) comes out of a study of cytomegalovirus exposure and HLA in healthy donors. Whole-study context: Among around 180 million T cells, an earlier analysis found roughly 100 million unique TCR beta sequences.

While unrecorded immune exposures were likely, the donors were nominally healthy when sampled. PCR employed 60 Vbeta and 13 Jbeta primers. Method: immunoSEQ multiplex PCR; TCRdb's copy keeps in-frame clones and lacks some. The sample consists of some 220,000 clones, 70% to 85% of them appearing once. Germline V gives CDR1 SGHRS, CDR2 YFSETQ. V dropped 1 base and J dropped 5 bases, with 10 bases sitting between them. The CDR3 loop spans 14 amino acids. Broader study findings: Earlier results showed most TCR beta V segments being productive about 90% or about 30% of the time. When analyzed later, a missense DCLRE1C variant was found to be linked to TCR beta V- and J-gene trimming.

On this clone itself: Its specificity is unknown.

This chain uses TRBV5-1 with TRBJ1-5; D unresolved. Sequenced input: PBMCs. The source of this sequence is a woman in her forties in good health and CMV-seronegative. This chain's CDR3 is CASSLLGDDQPQHF. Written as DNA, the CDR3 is TGCGCCAGCAGCTTGCTAGGTGATGATCAGCCCCAGCATTTT.